A single sample is the source of the 10 T cell receptor beta chains below, sequenced in a study of Graves' ophthalmopathy and Graves' hyperthyroidism. Scientists amplified the TCR beta CDR3 regions from RNA transcripts. An initial RT-PCR round employing HTBI primers preceded a second-round multiplex PCR. TCRdb re-called the multiplex PCR reads with MiXCR, one entry per CDR3 protein. Of about 400,000 distinct CDR3 sequences listed, around 19% are singletons. The sample consisted of peripheral blood. These receptor sequences come from a young woman with Graves' ophthalmopathy.

This clonotype was recorded at least ten times. This chain connects TRBV27 to TRBJ2-7; D ambiguous. The germline V gene encodes CDR1 MNHEY and CDR2 SMNVEV (reference sequence). The CDR3 runs to 10 residues. With 2 bases removed from V and 6 bases from J, the gap between germline ends came to 2 bases. CDR3 in amino acids: CASSLPEQYF. For the CDR3, the DNA is TGTGCCAGCAGTTTACCCGAGCAGTACTTC.

This clonotype was counted many times. CDR3 in amino acids: CASSFGELGPHAYEQYF. The CDR3 nucleotides read TGTGCCAGCAGTTTTGGGGAGCTAGGGCCACATGCCTACGAGCAGTACTTC. The chain links TRBV28 to TRBJ2-7, with D perhaps TRBD2 (5 bases). The V and J ends lost 3 bases and 2 bases respectively, with 20 bases between them. CDR3 length: 17 residues. Germline lookup yields CDR1 MDHEN and CDR2 SYDVKM.

This clonotype was detected ten times or more. The V and J genes are TRBV5-1 and TRBJ2-5; 7 nucleotides line up with TRBD1. J gave up 3 bases and V 4 bases, and 9 bases lay outside the gene matches. This CDR3 has 15 amino acids. Germline lookup yields CDR1 SGHRS and CDR2 YFSETQ. CDR3 DNA sequence: TGCGCCAGCAGCCCTACCTCCGGGACAGAAGAGACCCAGTACTTC. As protein: CASSPTSGTEETQYF.

The table lists this clonotype with a few counts. The V gene is TRBV19, the J gene TRBJ1-1; a possible D gene is TRBD1 (5 bases). Trimming took 7 bases from V and 0 from J, leaving 15 bases between them. The V gene's germline CDR1 is LNHDA and CDR2 SQIVND (reference sequence). This CDR3 region has 15 residues. CDR3 nucleotide sequence: TGTGCCAGTACCCTGGTCGGGGCCGTGAACACTGAAGCTTTCTTT. Protein: CASTLVGAVNTEAFF. Full variable domain (remainder filled in from reference TRBV19 and TRBJ1-1): DGGITQSPKYLFRKEGQNVTLSCEQNLNHDAMYWYRQDPGQGLRLIYYSQIVNDFQKGDIAEGYSVSREKKESFPLTVTSAQKNPTAFYLCASTLVGAVNTEAFFGQGTRLTVV.

This clonotype has ten or more counts. This may be a read error, as it is one base from a much larger clone. The chain employs TRBV12-3 or TRBV12-4 and TRBJ1-1; maybe TRBD1 (5 bases). V was shortened by 3 bases and J by 1 base, with 12 bases between the two germline ends. There are 15 residues in the CDR3. The CDR3 sequence is CASSFFSGTNTEAFF. The CDR3 DNA is TGTGCCAGCAGTTTTTTTTCAGGGACGAACACTGAAGCTTTCTTT.

This clonotype occurred many times. CDR3: CATAGGWKTQYF. The CDR3, as DNA: TGTGCCACCGCGGGAGGGTGGAAGACCCAGTACTTC. The chain is built from TRBV6-2 or TRBV6-3 and TRBJ2-5; TRBD2 agrees at 9 bases. The CDR3 sequence is 12 residues long. With V trimmed by 10 bases and J by 6 bases, 6 bases remained unmatched. Germline CDR1 MNHEY, CDR2 SVGEGT.

This clonotype was observed at least ten times. The chain has TRBV2 and TRBJ2-7, with a weak D call TRBD2 (5 bases). The CDR3 sequence is 14 residues long. Looked up from germline, CDR1 is SNHLY and CDR2 is FYNNEI. V shed 7 bases and J shed 0 bases, with 13 bases lying between them. CDR3 sequence: CASMGGGFSYEQYF. The CDR3 DNA reads as TGTGCCAGCATGGGTGGAGGCTTCTCCTACGAGCAGTACTTC.

The J gene is TRBJ1-2, the V gene TRBV7-2; D gene ambiguous. This CDR3 is built from 11 residues. In germline, CDR1 is SGHTA, CDR2 FQGNSA. V was shortened by 3 bases and J by 9 bases, with 8 bases between the two germline ends. The CDR3 region is CASSLHPRYTF. CDR3 DNA: TGTGCCAGCAGCTTGCACCCACGCTACACCTTC.

This clonotype was detected many times. The rearrangement uses TRBV5-1 and TRBJ1-5; D gene uncertain. CDR3 length: 13 amino acids. Trimming removed 2 bases from V and 7 bases from J, with 10 bases in between. Germline CDR1 is SGHRS and CDR2 is YFSETQ. The CDR3, as DNA: TGCGCCAGCAGCTTTGGGGTCGACCAGCCCCAGCATTTT. Its protein is CASSFGVDQPQHF.

This clonotype has ten or more counts. CDR3: CSARDRGRGASWTSYEQYF. CDR3 nucleotides: TGCAGTGCTAGAGATCGGGGCAGGGGGGCATCATGGACTTCCTACGAGCAGTACTTC. This rearrangement joins TRBV20-1 to TRBJ2-7; D is perhaps TRBD1 (7 bases). Trimming removed 0 bases at V and 1 base at J, with 25 bases between. In germline, CDR1 is DFQATT, CDR2 SNEGSKA (reference sequence). The CDR3 covers 19 residues.